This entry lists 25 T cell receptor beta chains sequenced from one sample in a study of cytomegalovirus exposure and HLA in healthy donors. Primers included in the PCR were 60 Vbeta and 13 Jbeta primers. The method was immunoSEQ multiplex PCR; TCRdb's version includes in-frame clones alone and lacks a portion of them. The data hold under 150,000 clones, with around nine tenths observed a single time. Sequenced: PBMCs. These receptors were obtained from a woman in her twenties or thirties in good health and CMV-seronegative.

The DNA of the CDR3 is TGTGCCAGCAGCGTGGGCCCGGGACAGCAATACGAGCAGTACTTC. Its translation is CASSVGPGQQYEQYF. The chain joins TRBV9 to TRBJ2-7; 7 positions agree with TRBD1. The CDR3 extends over 15 amino acids. The V and J ends lost 2 bases and 4 bases, in that order; junction bases with no gene match: 9. CDR1 SGDLS and CDR2 YYNGEE come from the germline V gene.

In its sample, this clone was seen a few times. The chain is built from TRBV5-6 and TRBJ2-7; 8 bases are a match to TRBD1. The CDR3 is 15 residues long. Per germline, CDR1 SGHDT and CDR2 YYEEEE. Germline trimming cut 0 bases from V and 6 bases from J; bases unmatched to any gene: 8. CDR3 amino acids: CASSLGTGKALEQYF. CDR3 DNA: TGTGCCAGCAGCTTGGGGACAGGGAAGGCCCTCGAGCAGTACTTC.

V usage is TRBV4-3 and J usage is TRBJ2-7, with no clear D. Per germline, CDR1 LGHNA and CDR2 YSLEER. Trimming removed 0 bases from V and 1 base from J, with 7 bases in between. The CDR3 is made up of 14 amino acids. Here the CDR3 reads CASSQDYGSYEQYF. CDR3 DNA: TGCGCCAGCAGCCAAGATTACGGTTCCTACGAGCAGTACTTC.

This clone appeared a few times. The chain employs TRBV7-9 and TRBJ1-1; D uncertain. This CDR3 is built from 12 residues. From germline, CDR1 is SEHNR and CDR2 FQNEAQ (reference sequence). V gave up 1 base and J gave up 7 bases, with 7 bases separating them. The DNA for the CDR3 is TGTGCCAGCAGCTTAGGAGGAGTTGAAGCTTTCTTT. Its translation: CASSLGGVEAFF.

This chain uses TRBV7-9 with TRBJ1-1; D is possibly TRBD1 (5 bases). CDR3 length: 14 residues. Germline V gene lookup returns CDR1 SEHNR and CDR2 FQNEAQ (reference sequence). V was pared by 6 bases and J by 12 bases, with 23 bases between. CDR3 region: CASSFAGTRAGTFF. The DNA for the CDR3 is TGTGCCAGCAGTTTTGCCGGGACTCGGGCCGGGACTTTCTTT.

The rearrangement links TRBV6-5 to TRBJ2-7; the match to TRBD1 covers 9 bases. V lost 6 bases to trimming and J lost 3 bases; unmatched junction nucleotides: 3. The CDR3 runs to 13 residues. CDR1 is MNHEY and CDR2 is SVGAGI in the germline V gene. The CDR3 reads CASRTTGGYEQYF. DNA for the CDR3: TGTGCCAGCAGGACGACAGGGGGCTACGAGCAGTACTTC.

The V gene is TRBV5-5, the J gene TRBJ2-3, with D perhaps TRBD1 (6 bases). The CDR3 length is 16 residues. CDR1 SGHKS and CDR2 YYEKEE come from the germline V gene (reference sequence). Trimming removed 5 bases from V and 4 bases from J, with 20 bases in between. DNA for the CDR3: TGTGCCAGCAGTTTAGACAGGCTGGTGGTGGCAGATACGCAGTATTTT. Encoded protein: CASSLDRLVVADTQYF.

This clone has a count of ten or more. The CDR3 DNA reads as TGTGCCAGCAGCTTAACCGGGACTTCCTCCTACGAGCAGTACTTC. It codes for CASSLTGTSSYEQYF. The J gene is TRBJ2-7, the V gene TRBV11-2; D possibly corresponds to TRBD2 (6 bases). Per the germline V gene, CDR1 is SGHAT and CDR2 is FQNNGV. Trimming took 2 bases from V and 0 from J, leaving 11 bases between them. CDR3 length equals 15 residues.

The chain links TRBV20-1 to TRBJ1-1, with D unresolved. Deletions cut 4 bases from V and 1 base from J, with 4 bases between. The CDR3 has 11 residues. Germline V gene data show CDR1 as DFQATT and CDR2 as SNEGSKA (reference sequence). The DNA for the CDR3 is TGCAGTGCTACCAGGAACACTGAAGCTTTCTTT. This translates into CSATRNTEAFF.

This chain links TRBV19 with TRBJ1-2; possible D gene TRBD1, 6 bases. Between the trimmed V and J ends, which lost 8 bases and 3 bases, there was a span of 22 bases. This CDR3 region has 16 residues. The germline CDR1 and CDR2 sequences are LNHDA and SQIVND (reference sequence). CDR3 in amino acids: CASRSWTGGVDYGYTF. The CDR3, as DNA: TGTGCCAGTCGCTCCTGGACTGGGGGCGTCGACTATGGCTACACCTTC.

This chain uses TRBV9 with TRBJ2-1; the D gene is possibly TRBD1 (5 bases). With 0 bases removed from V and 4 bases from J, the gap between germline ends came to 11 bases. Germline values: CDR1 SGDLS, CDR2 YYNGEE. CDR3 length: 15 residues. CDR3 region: CASSVAGLWYNEQFF. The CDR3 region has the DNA TGTGCCAGCAGCGTAGCAGGGTTGTGGTACAATGAGCAGTTCTTC.

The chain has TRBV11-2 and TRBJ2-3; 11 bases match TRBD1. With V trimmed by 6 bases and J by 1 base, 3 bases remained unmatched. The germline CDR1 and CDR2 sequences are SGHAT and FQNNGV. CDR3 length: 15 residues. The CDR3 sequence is CASRSDRGRTDTQYF. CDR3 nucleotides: TGTGCCAGCAGATCGGACAGGGGGCGCACAGATACGCAGTATTTT.

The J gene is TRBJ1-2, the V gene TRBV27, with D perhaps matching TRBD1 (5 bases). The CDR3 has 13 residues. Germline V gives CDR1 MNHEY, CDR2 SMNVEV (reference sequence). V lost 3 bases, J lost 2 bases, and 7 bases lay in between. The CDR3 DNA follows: TGTGCCAGCAGTTTCCCAGGGAACTATGGCTACACCTTC. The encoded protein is CASSFPGNYGYTF.

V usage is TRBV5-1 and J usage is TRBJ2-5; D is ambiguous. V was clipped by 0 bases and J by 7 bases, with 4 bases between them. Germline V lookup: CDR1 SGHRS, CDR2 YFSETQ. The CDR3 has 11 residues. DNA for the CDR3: TGCGCCAGCAGCTTGGAGAGGACCCAGTACTTC. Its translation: CASSLERTQYF.

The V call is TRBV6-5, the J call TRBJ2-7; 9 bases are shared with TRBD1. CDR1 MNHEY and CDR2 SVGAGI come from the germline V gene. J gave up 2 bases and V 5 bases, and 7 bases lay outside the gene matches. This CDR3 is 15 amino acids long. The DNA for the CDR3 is TGTGCCAGCAGTCAGGACAGGGGAGATACCTACGAGCAGTACTTC. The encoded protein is CASSQDRGDTYEQYF.

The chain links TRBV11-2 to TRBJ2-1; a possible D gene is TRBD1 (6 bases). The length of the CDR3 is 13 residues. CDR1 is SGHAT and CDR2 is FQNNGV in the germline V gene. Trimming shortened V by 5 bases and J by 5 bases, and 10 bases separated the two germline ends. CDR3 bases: TGTGCCAGCAGCCTGGACAGCCACAATGAGCAGTTCTTC. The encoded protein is CASSLDSHNEQFF.

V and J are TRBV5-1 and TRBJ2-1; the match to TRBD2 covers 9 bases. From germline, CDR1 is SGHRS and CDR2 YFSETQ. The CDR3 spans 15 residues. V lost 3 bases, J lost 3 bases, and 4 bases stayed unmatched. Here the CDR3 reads CASSSLAGSYNEQFF. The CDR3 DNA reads TGCGCCAGCAGCTCCCTAGCGGGAAGCTACAATGAGCAGTTCTTC.

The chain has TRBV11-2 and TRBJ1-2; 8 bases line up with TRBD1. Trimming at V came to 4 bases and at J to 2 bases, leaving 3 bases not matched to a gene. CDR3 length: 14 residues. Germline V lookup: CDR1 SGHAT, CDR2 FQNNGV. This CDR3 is CASSWAGGNYGYTF. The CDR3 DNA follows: TGTGCCAGCAGCTGGGCAGGGGGCAACTATGGCTACACCTTC.

CDR3 protein: CASSQTATNEKLFF. The CDR3 coding sequence is TGTGCCAGCAGTCAGACAGCAACTAATGAAAAACTGTTTTTT. The chain employs TRBV9 and TRBJ1-4; possible D gene TRBD1, 5 bases. The CDR3 runs to 14 residues. V gave up 5 bases and J gave up 0 bases, with 8 bases separating them. Germline values: CDR1 SGDLS, CDR2 YYNGEE.

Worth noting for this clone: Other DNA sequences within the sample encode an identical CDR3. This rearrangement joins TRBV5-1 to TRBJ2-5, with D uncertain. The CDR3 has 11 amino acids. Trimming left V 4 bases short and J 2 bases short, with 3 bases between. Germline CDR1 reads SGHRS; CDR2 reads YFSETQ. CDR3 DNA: TGCGCCAGCAGCCAACAAGAGACCCAGTACTTC. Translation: CASSQQETQYF.

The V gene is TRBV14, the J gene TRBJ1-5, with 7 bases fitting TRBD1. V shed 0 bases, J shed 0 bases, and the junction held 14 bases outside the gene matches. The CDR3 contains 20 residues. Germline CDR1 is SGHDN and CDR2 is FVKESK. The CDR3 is CASSQEGGRQGKNSNQPQHF. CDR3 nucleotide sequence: TGTGCCAGCAGCCAAGAAGGGGGGAGACAGGGAAAAAATAGCAATCAGCCCCAGCATTTT.

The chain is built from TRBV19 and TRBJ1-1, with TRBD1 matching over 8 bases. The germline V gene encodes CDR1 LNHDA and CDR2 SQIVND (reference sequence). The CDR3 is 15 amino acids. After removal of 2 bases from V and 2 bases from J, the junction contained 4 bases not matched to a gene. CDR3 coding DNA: TGTGCCAGTAGTATAAGAACAGGGGGTAACACTGAAGCTTTCTTT. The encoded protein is CASSIRTGGNTEAFF.

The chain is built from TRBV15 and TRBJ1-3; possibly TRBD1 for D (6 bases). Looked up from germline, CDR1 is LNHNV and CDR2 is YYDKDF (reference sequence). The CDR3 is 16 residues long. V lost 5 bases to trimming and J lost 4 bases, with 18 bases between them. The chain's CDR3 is CATSRRGARGGNTIYF. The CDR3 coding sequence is TGTGCCACCAGCCGAAGAGGGGCCAGGGGAGGAAACACCATATATTTT.

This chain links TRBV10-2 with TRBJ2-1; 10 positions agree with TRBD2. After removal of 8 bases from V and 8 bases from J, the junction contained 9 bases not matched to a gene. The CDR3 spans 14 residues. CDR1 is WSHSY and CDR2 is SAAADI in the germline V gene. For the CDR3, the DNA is TGCGCCAGCCGTCCTAGCGGGAGTATCTATGAGCAGTTCTTC. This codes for CASRPSGSIYEQFF.

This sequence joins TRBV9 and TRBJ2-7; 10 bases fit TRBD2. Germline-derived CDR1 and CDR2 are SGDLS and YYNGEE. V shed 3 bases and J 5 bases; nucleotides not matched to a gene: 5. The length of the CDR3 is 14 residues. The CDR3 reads CASSAGTSAHEQYF. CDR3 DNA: TGTGCCAGCAGCGCCGGGACTAGCGCCCACGAGCAGTACTTC.